The source of this T cell receptor beta chain is a study of blood T cell repertoires in COVID-19 (dated by TCRdb to the early 2020s). Describing the broader study: Collaborator samples came from the United States, Italy and Spain and covered acute and convalescent phases of COVID-19. The material from the prospective study consisted of cDNA or gDNA derived from T cells, B-cell-depleted T cells, or PBMCs. Subjects who had been exposed to COVID-19, were actively infected with it, or had recovered from it provided the deeply sampled blood TCRbeta repertoires that made up the dataset. The repertoires were made available in a free public database intended to serve as a resource for research on the immune response to SARS-CoV-2. Samples came from the ongoing ImmuneRACE study (first 160 participants) plus 1,254 subjects from 6 global collaborators. Sample metadata almost always included a de-identified subject ID, COVID-19 status, age in years and sex. Where HLA class I and class II types were available, the types were taken from metadata supplied by the sample provider, not from assay-based typing.

The immunoSEQ Assay, a bias-controlled multiplex PCR, was used to amplify TCRbeta CDR3 regions from genomic DNA. Turning to the authors' computational methods: The number of nucleated cells in each sample was estimated by amplification of reference gene primers within the assay. Sequence reads were collapsed and filtered to measure the absolute abundance of every unique TCRbeta CDR3 rearrangement. For each sample, productive Simpson clonality was calculated by taking the square root of Simpson's diversity index across productive rearrangements. This is the immuneACCESS table as TCRdb keeps it, with only in-frame sequences that have V and J called. A part of the clones is gone; compared with another copy, unresolved V genes explain less than half, and the rest is unexplained. The V and J calls and the clone size are those of that table, but D and trimming were determined from the DNA. The sample table shows some 220,000 clones, and roughly 80% are seen once. The ten largest account for 5.2% of the sample.

Study-wide conclusions, independent of this receptor: The amount of clinical and demographic metadata varied by source and participant and was provided uncurated.

This clone occurred a few times. Its cognate antigen has yet to be identified. No base quality information exists; no much larger clone differs at one position. V is cut back by 3 bases and J by 3 bases, with 4 bases in the junction unmatched. For CDR1 and CDR2, the germline V gene lists KGHSH and LQKENI. The CDR3 sequence holds 14 residues, the cysteine and phenylalanine included. The sequence is cut down to CDR3 DNA, 42 bases in frame from base 1. In Seattle, one collaborating source enrolled patients while the infection was active and tracked those patients longitudinally over the course of disease. Each collaborating institution followed its own protocols to collect whole blood in K2EDTA tubes. For TCRbeta analysis, collaborator samples were shipped as frozen whole blood, as isolated PBMCs, or as DNA extracted from either sample type.

The chain couples TRBV18 to TRBJ1-2; 7 bases in between match TRBD1. The receptor was derived from a woman between 65 and 79 years old with COVID-19, enrolled during active disease. The sequencing input was peripheral blood. Read as DNA, the sequence is TGTGCCAGCTCACCTGAAACAGGGGACTATGGCTACACCTTC. This encodes CASSPETGDYGYTF.